The next 18 T cell receptor beta chains were all read from a single sample in a study of CD8+ T cells in alopecia areata (dated by TCRdb to the late 2010s). This sample's time point label indicates: about 25 weeks on oral tofacitinib. Sample treatment or condition, as interpreted from the label and publication: oral pan-JAK inhibitor, 5-10 mg twice daily. Libraries came from the immunoSEQ multiplex PCR assay. RNA was extracted from all samples and reverse transcribed into cDNA, which served as template for TCR sequencing. The immuneACCESS repertoire file appears here via TCRdb, limited to in-frame rearrangements. These files lack a portion of the clones; in checked studies, under half of the deficit traces to unresolved V genes, and the cause of the others is not known. This sample has 190,000 or so clones in its table, and 58% of those were observed once. 5.5% to 6% of the sample belongs to the ten largest clones.

This specimen was CD4+ T cells sorted from blood, taken at week 24, from a patient treated with tofacitinib. The receptors here all came from a human donor with alopecia areata.

DNA of the CDR3: TGTGCCAGCAGTGGCGGGACAGGGGCCTATGGCTACACCTTC. This sequence encodes CASSGGTGAYGYTF. J is TRBJ1-2 and V is TRBV6-1; 10 bases match TRBD1. CDR1 and CDR2 from the germline V gene are MNHNS and SASEGT. This CDR3 is 14 amino acids long. V was pared by 4 bases and J by 4 bases, with 3 bases of the junction left unmatched.

The V call is TRBV7-2, the J call TRBJ2-4; tentatively, D is TRBD1 (5 bases). The CDR3 totals 14 residues. Trimming stripped 5 bases from V and 8 bases from J, with 16 bases between. Germline V CDR1 and CDR2: SGHTA, FQGNSA. Here the CDR3 DNA reads TGTGCCAGCAGCCTTACGCAGGGATTGGACATTCAGTACTTC. This translates into CASSLTQGLDIQYF.

The chain has TRBV27 and TRBJ2-7, with 8 bases aligning to TRBD2. The CDR3 extends over 17 amino acids. Germline V gene sequence: CDR1 MNHEY, CDR2 SMNVEV (reference sequence). Losses at the gene ends were 4 bases for V and 3 bases for J; bases not matched to a gene: 14. CDR3 in amino acids: CASSWRSGSGTFYEQYF. The CDR3 DNA reads TGTGCCAGCAGTTGGAGGAGTGGTAGCGGGACCTTCTACGAGCAGTACTTC.

This clone was counted only a few times. The rearrangement links TRBV5-1 to TRBJ2-3; unclear D gene. Looked up from germline, CDR1 is SGHRS and CDR2 is YFSETQ. V was pared by 0 bases and J by 1 base, with 6 bases between. The length of the CDR3 is 14 residues. CDR3 protein: CASSLDGGTDTQYF. The CDR3, as DNA: TGCGCCAGCAGCTTGGATGGCGGCACAGATACGCAGTATTTT.

The chain links TRBV15 to TRBJ2-1, with TRBD2 as a possible D gene (6 bases). Germline CDR1 is LNHNV and CDR2 is YYDKDF (reference sequence). V was cut by 4 bases and J by 9 bases, with 13 bases left in between. This CDR3 region has 13 residues. CDR3 sequence reads: CATSTRERGEQFF. The CDR3 nucleotides are TGTGCCACCAGCACCCGGGAGAGGGGTGAGCAGTTCTTC.

The chain links TRBV5-1 to TRBJ1-4; D may be TRBD1 (6 bases). V gave up 0 bases and J gave up 10 bases, with 16 bases separating them. Germline V gives CDR1 SGHRS, CDR2 YFSETQ. CDR3 length: 15 amino acids. In DNA form, the CDR3 reads TGCGCCAGCAGCTTGGATGGGACAACGACTGGAAAACTGTTTTTT. Encoded protein: CASSLDGTTTGKLFF. The variable domain in full, completed from reference TRBV5-1 and TRBJ1-4, reads KAGVTQTPRYLIKTRGQQVTLSCSPISGHRSVSWYQQTPGQGLQFLFEYFSETQRNKGNFPGRFSGRQFSNSRSEMNVSTLELGDSALYLCASSLDGTTTGKLFFGSGTQLSVL.

The chain combines TRBV29-1 with TRBJ1-2; 9 bases agree with TRBD1. CDR3 length: 15 amino acids. CDR1 and CDR2 from the germline V gene are SQVTM and ANQGSEA. The V segment lost 4 bases and the J segment 3 bases; nucleotides outside the gene matches: 9. The DNA of the CDR3 is TGCAGCGTTGTGGCTGGGACAGGGCTCTACTATGGCTACACCTTC. It yields the protein CSVVAGTGLYYGYTF.

V and J are TRBV29-1 and TRBJ2-3, with TRBD2 matching over 8 bases. The CDR3 is made up of 14 amino acids. The J segment lost 2 bases and the V segment lost 4 bases, leaving 5 bases of the junction unmatched. Germline CDR1 is SQVTM and CDR2 is ANQGSEA. The CDR3 nucleotides are TGCAGCGTTGGTAGCGGGGCCTCCACAGATACGCAGTATTTT. This sequence encodes CSVGSGASTDTQYF.

Only a few counts were recorded for this clone. The chain combines TRBV18 with TRBJ2-5, with D perhaps TRBD1 or TRBD2 (5 bases each). CDR3 size: 13 residues. Germline V gene sequence: CDR1 KGHSH, CDR2 LQKENI. Trimming took 3 bases from V and 4 from J, leaving 9 bases between them. This chain's CDR3 is CASSPGRTETQYF. The CDR3 DNA is TGTGCCAGCTCACCGGGACGGACAGAGACCCAGTACTTC.

V gene TRBV6-6 combines with J gene TRBJ2-7; D assignment may be TRBD1 or TRBD2 (7 bases each). Per germline, CDR1 MNHNY and CDR2 SVGAGI (reference sequence). The CDR3 covers 15 residues. The V and J ends lost 4 bases and 3 bases respectively, with 16 bases between them. The chain's CDR3 is CASSSTSGGGYEQYF. The CDR3 coding sequence is TGTGCCAGCAGTTCTACCTCAGGGGGGGGCTACGAGCAGTACTTC.

The chain carries TRBV7-2 and TRBJ2-3; D remains unclear. The CDR3 runs 14 residues. The germline CDR1 and CDR2 sequences are SGHTA and FQGNSA. V was pared by 5 bases and J by 5 bases, with 14 bases between. The CDR3 loop is CASSPGMTGDTQYF. The CDR3 nucleotides read TGTGCCAGCAGCCCGGGCATGACGGGAGATACGCAGTATTTT.

Only one count was recorded for this clone. The chain joins TRBV28 to TRBJ1-1, with D unresolved. Trimming stripped 5 bases from V and 2 bases from J, with 12 bases between. The CDR3 is 14 residues long. CDR1 and CDR2 from the germline V gene are MDHEN and SYDVKM. The CDR3 is CASSEPRVNTEAFF. CDR3 sequence (DNA): TGTGCCAGCAGTGAACCTAGGGTTAACACTGAAGCTTTCTTT.

This chain links TRBV5-4 with TRBJ2-5, with a possible D match to TRBD2 (6 bases). TRBJ2-7 matches the DNA end more closely, so the J call is doubtful. The germline V gene encodes CDR1 SGHNT and CDR2 YYREEE (reference sequence). The length of the CDR3 is 14 residues. The CDR3 sequence: CASSRDLSSYEQYF. The CDR3 DNA is TGTGCCAGCAGCCGGGACTTAAGCTCCTACGAGCAGTACTTC.

The chain recombines TRBV29-1 with TRBJ2-5; TRBD1 matches at 7 bases. The J call could be wrong; TRBJ2-7 is a better fit for the DNA end. The CDR3 is 12 amino acids. Germline V gene data show CDR1 as SQVTM and CDR2 as ANQGSEA. The CDR3 bases are TGCAGCGTTGGACAGGGCGTCTACGAGCAGTACTTC. It encodes CSVGQGVYEQYF.

The rearrangement joins TRBV2 to TRBJ1-2, with 11 positions matching TRBD1. Trimming took 1 base from V and 0 from J; bases not matched to a gene: 1. In germline, CDR1 is SNHLY, CDR2 FYNNEI. The CDR3 has 16 residues. In DNA, the CDR3 is TGTGCCAGCAGTGAAGGGACAGGGGGCGCTAACTATGGCTACACCTTC. This sequence encodes CASSEGTGGANYGYTF.

The genes are TRBV18 and TRBJ1-1; 10 nucleotides line up with TRBD1. The junction had 5 bases not matched to a gene; V was cut back by 4 bases and J by 6 bases. The CDR3 is 14 residues long. Per germline, CDR1 KGHSH and CDR2 LQKENI. The CDR3 here is CASSLGTGAAEAFF. In DNA, the CDR3 is TGTGCCAGCTCACTGGGGACAGGGGCTGCTGAAGCTTTCTTT.

This clone was observed a handful of times. J is TRBJ2-5 and V is TRBV7-3, with 7 bases identical to TRBD2. Germline loops: CDR1 SGHTA, CDR2 FQGTGA. The CDR3 runs to 15 residues. With V trimmed by 5 bases and J by 0 bases, 6 bases remained unmatched. DNA of the CDR3: TGTGCCAGCAGCCTCGGACTAGACAACCAAGAGACCCAGTACTTC. Its translation: CASSLGLDNQETQYF. The whole variable domain, filled in from reference TRBV7-3 and TRBJ2-5, reads GAGVSQTPSNKVTEKGKYVELRCDPISGHTALYWYRQSLGQGPEFLIYFQGTGAADDSGLPNDRFFAVRPEGSVSTLKIQRTERGDSAVYLCASSLGLDNQETQYFGPGTRLLVL.

The chain combines TRBV5-4 with TRBJ2-1; 9 nucleotides agree with TRBD2. CDR3 length: 18 residues. After removal of 3 bases from V and 4 bases from J, the junction contained 14 bases not matched to a gene. CDR1 and CDR2 from the germline V gene are SGHNT and YYREEE (reference sequence). The CDR3 region has the DNA TGTGCCAGCAGCTCCAGTCTTTCTAGACTAGCGGAGTACAATGAGCAGTTCTTC. It encodes CASSSSLSRLAEYNEQFF.